This T cell receptor beta chain came from a study of shared clonotypes between healthy human individuals. Study findings and constraints: Rarefaction curves obtained for sorted subsets showed sequencing incomplete despite large depth. All-four-donor shared clonotypes had higher generation probabilities than non-shared clonotypes did. Expectations were that clonotype sharing among donors would be affected by sequencing depth.

Notes on this clone: The antigen is not known.

Some clones are missing from TCRdb's copy, which holds only in-frame ones; the method was immunoSEQ multiplex PCR. Of fewer than 1.8 million clones in the sample, 97% to 99% are singletons; the top ten hold roughly 0.36%. Germline CDR1 SQVTM, CDR2 ANQGSEA. Unmatched junction bases numbered 4, after V lost 7 bases and J lost 4 bases. The CDR3 has 13 residues. All of the donors resided in Nashville, Tennessee, and each was a Caucasian adult. The sequenced material came from naive CD4+ T cells sorted from blood. Subset defined: CD45RA+ positively selected. This receptor was taken from a man aged 30 to 39 in good health. The gene calls are TRBV29-1 and TRBJ2-7; 13 bases match TRBD2. DNA of the CDR3: TGCAGCGCTAGGGGACTAGCGGGGTACGAGCAGTACTTC. Translated: CSARGLAGYEQYF.